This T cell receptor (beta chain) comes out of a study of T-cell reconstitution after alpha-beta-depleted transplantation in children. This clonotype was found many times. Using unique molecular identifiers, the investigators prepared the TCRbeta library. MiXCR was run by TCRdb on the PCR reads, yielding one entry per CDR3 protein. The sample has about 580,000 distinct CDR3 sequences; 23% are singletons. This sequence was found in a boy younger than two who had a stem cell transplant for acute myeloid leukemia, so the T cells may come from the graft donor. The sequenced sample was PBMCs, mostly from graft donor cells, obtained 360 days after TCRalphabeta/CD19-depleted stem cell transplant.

The CDR3 is CASANRGLYEQYF. The CDR3 bases are TGCGCCAGCGCCAACCGGGGTCTATACGAGCAGTACTTC. The V and J genes are TRBV5-1 and TRBJ2-7; a possible D gene is TRBD2 (5 bases). Germline CDR1 SGHRS, CDR2 YFSETQ. Trimming removed 7 bases at V and 4 bases at J, with 15 bases between. This CDR3 is 13 amino acids long.